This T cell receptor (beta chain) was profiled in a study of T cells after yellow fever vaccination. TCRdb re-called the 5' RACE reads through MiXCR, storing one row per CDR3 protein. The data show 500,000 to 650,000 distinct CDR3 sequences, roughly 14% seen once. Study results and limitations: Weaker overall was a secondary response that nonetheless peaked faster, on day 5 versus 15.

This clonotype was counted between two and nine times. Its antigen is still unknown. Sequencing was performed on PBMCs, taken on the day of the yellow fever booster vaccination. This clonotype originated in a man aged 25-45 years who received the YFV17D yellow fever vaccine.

In DNA form, the CDR3 reads TGTGCCAGCAGCCCCATGCGGCCGAACACTGAAGCTTTCTTT. Translating it yields CASSPMRPNTEAFF. V gene TRBV6-2 or TRBV6-3 combines with J gene TRBJ1-1, with D hard to call. CDR3 length equals 14 residues. Looked up from germline, CDR1 is MNHEY and CDR2 is SVGEGT. V lost 6 bases, J lost 1 base, and 12 bases lay in between.